This TCR beta chain derives from a study of cytomegalovirus exposure and HLA in healthy donors. Study details: Earlier, 150 million to 200 million T cells were analyzed, and about 100 million unique TCR beta sequences were found among them.

J gave up 1 base and V 0 bases, and 5 bases lay outside the gene matches. The CDR3 has 16 amino acids. The V gene's germline CDR1 is SGDLS and CDR2 YYNGEE. Findings and limits, study-wide: A missense variant in DCLRE1C was later tied to TCR beta V- and J-gene trimming. Among the CMV-associated chains, a few were confirmed in vitro as specific for CMV antigens. Previously analyzed data showed that most TCR beta V segments were productive at a frequency of about 90% or about 30%.

Concerning this clone itself: Its antigen remains unidentified.

Primers for the PCR totalled 60 Vbeta and 13 Jbeta. Only in-frame clones appear in the TCRdb table, and some are missing; sequencing was by immunoSEQ multiplex PCR. This sample has around 210,000 clones, with around 80% found just once. What was sequenced was PBMCs. The clonotype originates from a boy between 5 and 17 years old in good health and CMV-seronegative. The chain has TRBV9 and TRBJ2-5; 8 positions match TRBD2. In DNA form, the CDR3 reads TGTGCCAGCAGCGTAGCTCCTAGCGGGCCCCAAGAGACCCAGTACTTC. Encoded protein: CASSVAPSGPQETQYF. The whole variable domain, remainder taken from reference TRBV9 and TRBJ2-5, is DSGVTQTPKHLITATGQRVTLRCSPRSGDLSVYWYQQSLDQGLQFLIQYYNGEERAKGNILERFSAQQFPDLHSELNLSSLELGDSALYFCASSVAPSGPQETQYFGPGTRLLVL.